This T cell receptor (beta chain) was sequenced for a study of blood T cell repertoires in COVID-19. Only in-frame clones appear in the TCRdb table, and some are missing; sequencing was by immunoSEQ multiplex PCR. The sample shows approximately 150,000 clones, 81% of them seen only once. The V gene's germline CDR1 is LGHDT and CDR2 YNNKEL (reference sequence). Trimming pared 6 bases from V and 8 bases from J, leaving 18 bases between. CDR3 length: 14 residues. The source material was peripheral blood. The V gene is TRBV3-1 (or the pseudogene TRBV3-2), the J gene TRBJ2-3; tentatively, D is TRBD2 (6 bases). The TCR was taken from a human donor in a cohort sampled during active COVID-19. CDR3 in amino acids: CASSRDFPEGTQYF. Here the CDR3 DNA reads TGTGCCAGCAGTCGGGACTTTCCAGAGGGTACGCAGTATTTT.